These 22 T cell receptor beta chains came from one sample sequenced in a study of OX40 agonist ivuxolimab in advanced cancers. The data were produced by immunoSEQ multiplex PCR, yet TCRdb's version contains in-frame clones alone and is incomplete. The table records 45,000 to 55,000 clones, about 81% of them present only once. Sequencing used CD4+ or CD8+ T cells sorted from blood, obtained in a trial of the OX40 agonist ivuxolimab. These receptors came from an adult with an advanced solid tumor such as melanoma, head and neck, liver or kidney cancer.

V gene TRBV7-2 combines with J gene TRBJ2-3, with D hard to call. This CDR3 comprises 11 residues. The V and J ends lost 5 bases and 6 bases respectively, with 6 bases between them. CDR1 and CDR2 from the germline V gene are SGHTA and FQGNSA. The CDR3: CASSQTDTQYF. The CDR3 DNA reads TGTGCCAGCAGCCAGACCGATACGCAGTATTTT. Full variable domain (outside the CDR3, taken from reference TRBV7-2 and TRBJ2-3): GAGVSQSPSNKVTEKGKDVELRCDPISGHTALYWYRQSLGQGLEFLIYFQGNSAPDKSGLPSDRFSAERTGGSVSTLTIQRTQQEDSAVYLCASSQTDTQYFGPGTRLTVL.

The genes are TRBV7-2 and TRBJ1-1; D unresolved. CDR1 is SGHTA, CDR2 FQGNSA, per germline. The CDR3 is made up of 13 amino acids. V shed 2 bases and J shed 2 bases, with 6 bases lying between them. CDR3 region: CASSLRRNTEAFF. The CDR3 DNA reads TGTGCCAGCAGCTTAAGGAGAAACACTGAAGCTTTCTTT.

This clone was seen a handful of times. The chain links TRBV5-8 to TRBJ2-5; possibly TRBD1 for D (8 bases). The CDR3 has 15 amino acids. Germline CDR1 SGHTS, CDR2 YDEGEE. The ends were cut back, 4 bases at V and 5 bases at J, with 18 bases in the middle. The CDR3 spells CASSMEAQGGETQYF. The CDR3 DNA follows: TGTGCCAGCAGCATGGAAGCACAGGGGGGGGAGACCCAGTACTTC. The complete variable domain, with remaining parts taken from reference TRBV5-8 and TRBJ2-5, reads EAGVTQSPTHLIKTRGQQATLRCSPISGHTSVYWYQQALGLGLQFLLWYDEGEERNRGNFPPRFSGRQFPNYSSELNVNALELEDSALYLCASSMEAQGGETQYFGPGTRLLVL.

The genes are TRBV30 and TRBJ2-1; D remains unclear. V gave up 6 bases and J gave up 1 base, with 10 bases separating them. The germline V gene has CDR1 GTSNPN and CDR2 SVGIG (reference sequence). This CDR3 is built from 13 residues. The CDR3 DNA reads TGTGCCTGCGAGGACGAGTCCTACAATGAGCAGTTCTTC. It encodes CACEDESYNEQFF.

J is TRBJ2-1 and V is TRBV13; 9 nucleotides align to TRBD1. Per germline, CDR1 PRHDT and CDR2 FYEKMQ (reference sequence). V shed 6 bases, J shed 7 bases, and the junction held 10 bases outside the gene matches. The CDR3 consists of 15 residues. The CDR3 region has the DNA TGTGCCAGCAGGCAACAGGGGGCTAGGGTGAATGAGCAGTTCTTC. Translating it yields CASRQQGARVNEQFF.

This clone has only a few counts. The V and J genes are TRBV6-5 and TRBJ1-2; D ambiguous. Germline V gives CDR1 MNHEY, CDR2 SVGAGI. Trimming removed 3 bases from V and 7 bases from J, with 6 bases in between. This CDR3 spans 11 amino acids. The CDR3 nucleotides read TGTGCCAGCAGTTATGAGGGTGGCTACACCTTC. Translation gives CASSYEGGYTF.

Here the CDR3 reads CASSAGSRPYNEQFF. CDR3 sequence (DNA): TGCGCCAGCAGTGCCGGTTCGAGACCGTACAATGAGCAGTTCTTC. This chain connects TRBV10-2 to TRBJ2-1; D remains ambiguous. CDR1 and CDR2 (germline): WSHSY, SAAADI. V lost 4 bases to trimming and J lost 4 bases, with 14 bases between them. CDR3 length: 15 amino acids.

This chain links TRBV9 with TRBJ1-1; tentatively, D is TRBD1 (5 bases). Trimming shortened V by 0 bases and J by 7 bases, and 13 bases separated the two germline ends. This CDR3 has 14 residues. Germline V CDR1 and CDR2: SGDLS, YYNGEE. The CDR3 bases are TGTGCCAGCAGCGTAGTCGGGCAGGGTGATGAAGCTTTCTTT. As protein: CASSVVGQGDEAFF.

In this sample, this clone turned up a few times. The chain links TRBV19 to TRBJ1-5; 8 bases align to TRBD1. CDR1 and CDR2 (germline): LNHDA, SQIVND (reference sequence). V lost 6 bases to trimming and J lost 7 bases; unmatched junction nucleotides: 5. The length of the CDR3 is 13 residues. CDR3 region: CASSRNRGQPQHF. DNA of the CDR3: TGTGCCAGTAGCCGTAACAGGGGGCAGCCCCAGCATTTT.

V and J are TRBV18 and TRBJ2-3, with 9 positions matching TRBD2. V lost 4 bases and J lost 0; bases outside the gene matches: 5. Per germline, CDR1 KGHSH and CDR2 LQKENI. This CDR3 has 16 amino acids. CDR3 residues: CASSQSLAGSTDTQYF. The DNA of the CDR3 is TGTGCCAGCTCACAAAGTCTAGCGGGGAGCACAGATACGCAGTATTTT.

The chain carries TRBV6-5 and TRBJ2-7; D perhaps matches TRBD2 (5 bases). The CDR3 is 13 amino acids. Trimming shortened V by 6 bases and J by 3 bases, and 12 bases separated the two germline ends. The germline CDR1 and CDR2 sequences are MNHEY and SVGAGI. The CDR3 here is CASSLTGIYEQYF. CDR3 nucleotides: TGTGCCAGCAGCCTGACCGGGATCTACGAGCAGTACTTC.

This chain joins TRBV18 and TRBJ2-2; 11 bases map to TRBD2. This CDR3 is 16 amino acids long. The V segment lost 3 bases and the J segment 1 base; nucleotides outside the gene matches: 1. CDR1 and CDR2 (germline): KGHSH, LQKENI. CDR3 residues: CASSPGTSGNTGELFF. The CDR3 bases are TGTGCCAGCTCACCGGGGACTAGCGGGAACACCGGGGAGCTGTTTTTT.

The rearrangement uses TRBV18 and TRBJ2-7; TRBD1 might be the D (5 bases). V lost 1 base and J lost 2, with 9 bases in between. Germline V gene sequence: CDR1 KGHSH, CDR2 LQKENI. This CDR3 is 14 amino acids long. The CDR3 DNA sequence: TGTGCCAGCTCACCACGGCCAGGGACCTACGAGCAGTACTTC. Translation: CASSPRPGTYEQYF.

A note on this clone: This CDR3 is also generated by other DNA sequences in the sample. This sequence joins TRBV7-2 and TRBJ2-5; the D is unclear. The CDR3 consists of 11 residues. V lost 6 bases to trimming and J lost 1 base, with 3 bases between them. Germline V CDR1 and CDR2: SGHTA, FQGNSA. CDR3 in DNA: TGTGCCAGCAGTCTCCAAGAGACCCAGTACTTC. Its translation: CASSLQETQYF.

This clone was recorded once. The J gene is TRBJ2-5, the V gene TRBV27; a weak D match, TRBD2 (5 bases). The CDR3 consists of 14 residues. Germline CDR1 MNHEY, CDR2 SMNVEV (reference sequence). The V and J ends lost 4 bases and 5 bases respectively, with 14 bases between them. The CDR3 is CASSSSTRGETQYF. The CDR3 region has the DNA TGTGCCAGCAGTTCGTCTACAAGAGGGGAGACCCAGTACTTC.

This clone was observed a few times. This chain connects TRBV4-2 to TRBJ1-5; D is uncertain. V was pared by 4 bases and J by 4 bases, with 11 bases between. The length of the CDR3 is 14 residues. Germline V gene sequence: CDR1 LGHNA, CDR2 YNFKEQ. The CDR3 DNA follows: TGTGCCAGCAGCCGTGCTGTTGGGAATCAGCCCCAGCATTTT. This encodes CASSRAVGNQPQHF.

This clone was detected only once. The chain joins TRBV19 to TRBJ1-1; a possible D gene is TRBD1 (5 bases). Germline loops: CDR1 LNHDA, CDR2 SQIVND (reference sequence). The V gene lost 7 bases and the J gene lost 4 bases, with 13 bases spanning the gap. CDR3 length: 13 amino acids. CDR3 sequence reads: CASTFLGGTEAFF. For the CDR3, the DNA is TGTGCCAGTACCTTTTTGGGGGGCACTGAAGCTTTCTTT. Drawing the rest from reference TRBV19 and TRBJ1-1, the complete variable domain is DGGITQSPKYLFRKEGQNVTLSCEQNLNHDAMYWYRQDPGQGLRLIYYSQIVNDFQKGDIAEGYSVSREKKESFPLTVTSAQKNPTAFYLCASTFLGGTEAFFGQGTRLTVV.

V usage is TRBV4-2 and J usage is TRBJ1-1; D may be TRBD1 (6 bases). Looked up from germline, CDR1 is LGHNA and CDR2 is YNFKEQ. Trimming stripped 0 bases from V and 5 bases from J, with 16 bases between. The CDR3 has 16 residues. The CDR3 sequence is CASSQEPRGGWTEAFF. In nucleotides, the CDR3 is TGTGCCAGCAGCCAAGAACCCAGGGGAGGGTGGACTGAAGCTTTCTTT.

The chain has TRBV5-1 and TRBJ1-4, with D uncertain. This CDR3 is built from 15 residues. The germline gives CDR1 SGHRS, CDR2 YFSETQ. V lost 1 base to trimming and J lost 5 bases, with 12 bases between them. CDR3 DNA: TGCGCCAGCAGCTTGTTAGGGAGGGCGAATGAAAAACTGTTTTTT. Translation gives CASSLLGRANEKLFF. Variable domain in full (rest from reference TRBV5-1 and TRBJ1-4): KAGVTQTPRYLIKTRGQQVTLSCSPISGHRSVSWYQQTPGQGLQFLFEYFSETQRNKGNFPGRFSGRQFSNSRSEMNVSTLELGDSALYLCASSLLGRANEKLFFGSGTQLSVL.

DNA of the CDR3: TGCGCCAGCAGCTCACAGGGACTCAATCAGCCCCAGCATTTT. Translated: CASSSQGLNQPQHF. V usage is TRBV5-1 and J usage is TRBJ1-5, with a possible D match to TRBD1 (6 bases). The CDR3 has 14 amino acids. Germline V gene data show CDR1 as SGHRS and CDR2 as YFSETQ. V was cut by 3 bases and J by 3 bases, with 10 bases left in between.

This clone came up once. The chain links TRBV28 to TRBJ2-4; D may correspond to TRBD1 or TRBD2 (6 bases each). The CDR3 is 15 residues long. Trimming took 5 bases from V and 1 from J, leaving 12 bases between them. The germline V gene has CDR1 MDHEN and CDR2 SYDVKM. The CDR3 spells CASSPPGAAKNIQYF. DNA for the CDR3: TGTGCCAGCAGTCCCCCGGGGGCGGCCAAAAACATTCAGTACTTC.

The chain joins TRBV30 to TRBJ2-5; D gene unclear. Germline V CDR1 and CDR2: GTSNPN, SVGIG (reference sequence). V lost 3 bases and J lost 5, with 10 bases in between. CDR3 size: 12 residues. The CDR3 sequence is CAWSPLEETQYF. The DNA of the CDR3 is TGTGCCTGGAGCCCTCTGGAGGAGACCCAGTACTTC. Full variable domain (remainder filled in from reference TRBV30 and TRBJ2-5): SQTIHQWPATLVQPVGSPLSLECTVEGTSNPNLYWYRQAAGRGLQLLFYSVGIGQISSEVPQNLSASRPQDRQFILSSKKLLLSDSGFYLCAWSPLEETQYFGPGTRLLVL.